This is a list of T cell receptor beta chains from one sample in a study of blood T cell repertoires in COVID-19. Sequencing was performed with immunoSEQ multiplex PCR; in TCRdb, only in-frame clones are kept and a portion is missing. The table has roughly 280,000 clones, 87% seen once. The sample comprised peripheral blood. All receptors derive from a woman between 45 and 60 years old who had recovered from COVID-19. CDR3s include the opening cysteine and the closing phenylalanine or tryptophan. D genes are given only for firm matches. Not every row has a clone size; where given, it reads once, few, many or a size class.

cdr3_aa: CALDRGTGNTIYF; cdr3_nt: TGTGCCTTGGACAGGGGCACTGGAAACACCATATATTTT; v_call: TRBV30; d_call: TRBD1; clone_size: once; j_call: TRBJ1-3
cdr3_aa: CASSQANLAGAVYEQYF; cdr3_nt: TGCGCCAGCAGCCAAGCAAACCTAGCGGGAGCTGTATACGAGCAGTACTTC; v_call: TRBV4-3; d_call: TRBD2; clone_size: .; j_call: TRBJ2-7
cdr3_aa: CASSAESNQPQHF; cdr3_nt: TGTGCCAGCAGTGCGGAGAGCAATCAGCCCCAGCATTTT; v_call: TRBV2; d_call: .; clone_size: .; j_call: TRBJ1-5
cdr3_aa: CASSQSTGAGGYTF; cdr3_nt: TGTGCCAGCAGCCAAAGTACAGGGGCCGGTGGCTACACCTTC; v_call: TRBV3-1/TRBV3-2; d_call: TRBD1; clone_size: .; j_call: TRBJ1-2
cdr3_aa: CASSLQGNQPQHF; cdr3_nt: TGCGCCAGCAGCTTACAGGGGAATCAGCCCCAGCATTTT; v_call: TRBV5-1; d_call: TRBD1; clone_size: few; j_call: TRBJ1-5
cdr3_aa: CASSPNNGADTQYF; cdr3_nt: TGTGCCAGCAGCCCAAATAACGGGGCAGATACGCAGTATTTT; v_call: TRBV11-2; d_call: .; clone_size: .; j_call: TRBJ2-3
cdr3_aa: CASSYSGALGGGYTF; cdr3_nt: TGTGCCAGCAGTTACTCAGGGGCCCTCGGGGGTGGCTACACCTTC; v_call: TRBV6-5; d_call: .; clone_size: .; j_call: TRBJ1-2
cdr3_aa: CASSPVGSGVSHRETQYF; cdr3_nt: TGTGCCAGCTCACCGGTGGGTAGCGGGGTGTCTCATCGGGAGACCCAGTACTTC; v_call: TRBV18; d_call: TRBD2; clone_size: once; j_call: TRBJ2-5
cdr3_aa: CATSRDLRGGNEQFF; cdr3_nt: TGTGCCACCAGCAGAGATCTGCGGGGGGGTAATGAGCAGTTCTTC; v_call: TRBV15; d_call: TRBD2; clone_size: .; j_call: TRBJ2-1
cdr3_aa: CASRDSDTDTQYF; cdr3_nt: TGTGCCAGCCGGGACAGTGACACAGATACGCAGTATTTT; v_call: TRBV28; d_call: TRBD1; clone_size: .; j_call: TRBJ2-3
cdr3_aa: CASSYYVFHEQYF; cdr3_nt: TGTGCCAGCAGCTATTATGTCTTCCACGAGCAGTACTTC; v_call: TRBV5-5; d_call: .; clone_size: .; j_call: TRBJ2-7
cdr3_aa: CASSQGAVAKNIQYF; cdr3_nt: TGCGCCAGCAGCCAAGGAGCGGTAGCCAAAAACATTCAGTACTTC; v_call: TRBV4-1; d_call: .; clone_size: .; j_call: TRBJ2-4
cdr3_aa: CASSPNGGQGPYNEQFF; cdr3_nt: TGCGCCAGCAGCCCTAATGGGGGACAGGGGCCCTACAATGAGCAGTTCTTC; v_call: TRBV23-1; d_call: TRBD1; clone_size: .; j_call: TRBJ2-1
cdr3_aa: CASRGGATQYF; cdr3_nt: TGTGCCAGCAGAGGGGGAGCTACGCAGTATTTT; v_call: TRBV6-5; d_call: .; clone_size: .; j_call: TRBJ2-3
cdr3_aa: CASSSGGTPGELFF; cdr3_nt: TGTGCCAGCAGTTCAGGGGGTACCCCCGGGGAGCTGTTTTTT; v_call: TRBV6-5; d_call: TRBD1; clone_size: .; j_call: TRBJ2-2
cdr3_aa: CASSIGGWGNYGYTF; cdr3_nt: TGTGCCAGTAGTATAGGGGGATGGGGCAACTATGGCTACACCTTC; v_call: TRBV19; d_call: .; clone_size: once; j_call: TRBJ1-2
cdr3_aa: CASSTGRSYEQYF; cdr3_nt: TGTGCCAGTAGTACTGGGAGATCCTACGAGCAGTACTTC; v_call: TRBV19; d_call: .; clone_size: .; j_call: TRBJ2-7
cdr3_aa: CASSWDSLYGYTF; cdr3_nt: TGTGCCAGCAGCTGGGACAGCCTCTATGGCTACACCTTC; v_call: TRBV11-2; d_call: TRBD1; clone_size: .; j_call: TRBJ1-2
cdr3_aa: CASSRTGGNTEAFF; cdr3_nt: TGTGCCAGCTCTCGCACAGGGGGAAACACTGAAGCTTTCTTT; v_call: TRBV18; d_call: TRBD1; clone_size: once; j_call: TRBJ1-1
cdr3_aa: CASSPAGGSSYNEQFF; cdr3_nt: TGTGCCAGCAGTCCCGCGGGTGGGAGCTCCTACAATGAGCAGTTCTTC; v_call: TRBV5-6; d_call: .; clone_size: .; j_call: TRBJ2-1